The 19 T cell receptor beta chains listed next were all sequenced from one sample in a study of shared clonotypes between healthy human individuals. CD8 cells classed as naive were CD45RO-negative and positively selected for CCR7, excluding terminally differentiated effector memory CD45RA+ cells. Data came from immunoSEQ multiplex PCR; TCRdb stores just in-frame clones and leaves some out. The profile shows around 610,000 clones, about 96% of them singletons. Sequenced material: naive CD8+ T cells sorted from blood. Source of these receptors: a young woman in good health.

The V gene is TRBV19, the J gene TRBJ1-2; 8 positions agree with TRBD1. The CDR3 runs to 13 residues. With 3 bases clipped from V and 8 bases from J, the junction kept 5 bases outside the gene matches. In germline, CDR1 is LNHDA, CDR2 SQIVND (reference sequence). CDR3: CASSIGTGDGYTF. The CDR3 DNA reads TGTGCCAGTAGTATTGGGACAGGAGACGGCTACACCTTC.

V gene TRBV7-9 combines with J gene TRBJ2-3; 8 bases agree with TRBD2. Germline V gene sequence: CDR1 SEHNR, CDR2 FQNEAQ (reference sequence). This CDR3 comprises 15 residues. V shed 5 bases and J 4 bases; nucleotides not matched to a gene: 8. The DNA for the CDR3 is TGTGCCAGCAGCGAGAGCGGGAGTCTCGCAGATACGCAGTATTTT. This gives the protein CASSESGSLADTQYF. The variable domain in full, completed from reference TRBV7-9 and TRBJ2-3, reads DTGVSQNPRHKITKRGQNVTFRCDPISEHNRLYWYRQTLGQGPEFLTYFQNEAQLEKSRLLSDRFSAERPKGSFSTLEIQRTEQGDSAMYLCASSESGSLADTQYFGPGTRLTVL.

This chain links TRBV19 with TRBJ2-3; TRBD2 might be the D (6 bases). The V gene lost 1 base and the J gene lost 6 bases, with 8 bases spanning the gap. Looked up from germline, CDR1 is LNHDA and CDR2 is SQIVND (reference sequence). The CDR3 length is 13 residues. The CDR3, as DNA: TGTGCCAGTAGTATAGGTCGGGGGGATACGCAGTATTTT. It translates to CASSIGRGDTQYF. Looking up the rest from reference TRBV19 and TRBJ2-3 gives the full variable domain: DGGITQSPKYLFRKEGQNVTLSCEQNLNHDAMYWYRQDPGQGLRLIYYSQIVNDFQKGDIAEGYSVSREKKESFPLTVTSAQKNPTAFYLCASSIGRGDTQYFGPGTRLTVL.

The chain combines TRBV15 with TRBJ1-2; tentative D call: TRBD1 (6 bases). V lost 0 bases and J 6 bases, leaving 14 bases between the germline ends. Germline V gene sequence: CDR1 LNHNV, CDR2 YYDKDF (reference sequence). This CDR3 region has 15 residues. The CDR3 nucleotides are TGTGCCACCAGCAGAGATATGGGACAACTGGATGGCTACACCTTC. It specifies CATSRDMGQLDGYTF.

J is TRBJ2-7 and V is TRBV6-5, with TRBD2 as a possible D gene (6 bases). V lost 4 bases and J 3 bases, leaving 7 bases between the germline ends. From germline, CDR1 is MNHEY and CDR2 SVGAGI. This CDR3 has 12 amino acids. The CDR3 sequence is CASSSGGYEQYF. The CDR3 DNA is TGTGCCAGCAGTTCCGGGGGCTACGAGCAGTACTTC.

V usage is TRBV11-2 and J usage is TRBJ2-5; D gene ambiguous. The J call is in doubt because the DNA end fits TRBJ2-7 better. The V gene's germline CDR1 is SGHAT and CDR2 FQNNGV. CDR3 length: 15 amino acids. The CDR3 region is CASSFGTALTYEQYF. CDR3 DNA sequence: TGTGCCAGCAGCTTCGGAACAGCCCTTACCTACGAGCAGTACTTC.

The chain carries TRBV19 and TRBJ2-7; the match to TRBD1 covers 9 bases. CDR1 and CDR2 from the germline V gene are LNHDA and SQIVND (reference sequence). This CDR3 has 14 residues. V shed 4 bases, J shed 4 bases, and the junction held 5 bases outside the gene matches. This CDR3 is CASSTTGGWYEQYF. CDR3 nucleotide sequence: TGTGCCAGTAGTACGACAGGGGGGTGGTACGAGCAGTACTTC.

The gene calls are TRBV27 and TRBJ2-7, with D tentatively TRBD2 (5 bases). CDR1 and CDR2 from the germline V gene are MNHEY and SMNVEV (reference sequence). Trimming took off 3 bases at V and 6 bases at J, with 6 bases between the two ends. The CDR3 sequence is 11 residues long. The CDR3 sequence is CASSFEGEQYF. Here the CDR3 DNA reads TGTGCCAGCAGTTTCGAGGGCGAGCAGTACTTC.

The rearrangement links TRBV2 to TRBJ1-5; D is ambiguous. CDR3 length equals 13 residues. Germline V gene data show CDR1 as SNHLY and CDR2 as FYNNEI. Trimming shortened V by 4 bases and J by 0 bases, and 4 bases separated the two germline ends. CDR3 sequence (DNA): TGTGCCAGCAGTGGAAATAGCAATCAGCCCCAGCATTTT. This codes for CASSGNSNQPQHF.

Written as DNA, the CDR3 is TGTGCCAGCAGCCCCGTTGGGACTCACTACGAGCAGTACTTC. As protein: CASSPVGTHYEQYF. V and J are TRBV5-6 and TRBJ2-7; D is possibly TRBD2 (6 bases). Per germline, CDR1 SGHDT and CDR2 YYEEEE. The CDR3 contains 14 residues. V lost 4 bases and J lost 3, with 14 bases in between.

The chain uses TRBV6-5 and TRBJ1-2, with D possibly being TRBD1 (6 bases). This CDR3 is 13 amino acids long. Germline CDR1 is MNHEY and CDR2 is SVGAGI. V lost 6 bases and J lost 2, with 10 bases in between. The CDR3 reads CASSHGQNYGYTF. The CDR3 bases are TGTGCCAGCAGCCACGGACAGAACTATGGCTACACCTTC.

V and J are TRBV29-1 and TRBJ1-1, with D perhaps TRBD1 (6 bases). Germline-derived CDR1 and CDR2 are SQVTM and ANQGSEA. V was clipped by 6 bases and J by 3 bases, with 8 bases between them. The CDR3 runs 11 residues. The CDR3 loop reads CSVDSYTEAFF. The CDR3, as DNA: TGCAGCGTGGACAGTTACACTGAAGCTTTCTTT. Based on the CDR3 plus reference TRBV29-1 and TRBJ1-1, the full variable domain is SAVISQKPSRDICQRGTSLTIQCQVDSQVTMMFWYRQQPGQSLTLIATANQGSEATYESGFVIDKFPISRPNLTFSTLTVSNMSPEDSSIYLCSVDSYTEAFFGQGTRLTVV.

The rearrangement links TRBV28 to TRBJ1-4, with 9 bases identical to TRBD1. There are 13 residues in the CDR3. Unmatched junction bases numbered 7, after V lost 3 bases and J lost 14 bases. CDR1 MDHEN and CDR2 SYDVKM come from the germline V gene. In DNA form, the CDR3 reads TGTGCCAGCAGTTTTGGGACAGGGAAGAGTCTGTTTTTT. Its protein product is CASSFGTGKSLFF.

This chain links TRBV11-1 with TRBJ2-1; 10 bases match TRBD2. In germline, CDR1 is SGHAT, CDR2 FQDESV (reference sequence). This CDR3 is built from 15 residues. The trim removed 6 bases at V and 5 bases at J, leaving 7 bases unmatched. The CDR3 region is CASRTTSGNNNEQFF. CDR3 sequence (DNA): TGTGCCAGCAGAACAACTAGCGGGAACAACAATGAGCAGTTCTTC.

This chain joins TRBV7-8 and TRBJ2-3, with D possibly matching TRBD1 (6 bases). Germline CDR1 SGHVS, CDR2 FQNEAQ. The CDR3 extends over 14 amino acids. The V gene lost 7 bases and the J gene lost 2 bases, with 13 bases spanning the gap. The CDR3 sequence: CASTVQGITDTQYF. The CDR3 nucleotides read TGTGCCAGCACTGTACAGGGTATCACAGATACGCAGTATTTT.

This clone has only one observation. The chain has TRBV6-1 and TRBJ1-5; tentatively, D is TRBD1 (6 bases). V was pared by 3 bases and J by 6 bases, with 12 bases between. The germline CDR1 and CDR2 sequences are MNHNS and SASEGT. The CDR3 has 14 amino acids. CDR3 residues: CASSDFRGSQPQHF. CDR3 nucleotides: TGTGCCAGCAGTGACTTCAGGGGTAGTCAGCCCCAGCATTTT.

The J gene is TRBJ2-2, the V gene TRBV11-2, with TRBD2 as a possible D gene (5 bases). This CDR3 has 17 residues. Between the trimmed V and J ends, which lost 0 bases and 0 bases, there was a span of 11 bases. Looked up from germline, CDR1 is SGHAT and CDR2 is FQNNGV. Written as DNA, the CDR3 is TGTGCCAGCAGCTTAGATTTGGATAGCGCGAACACCGGGGAGCTGTTTTTT. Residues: CASSLDLDSANTGELFF.

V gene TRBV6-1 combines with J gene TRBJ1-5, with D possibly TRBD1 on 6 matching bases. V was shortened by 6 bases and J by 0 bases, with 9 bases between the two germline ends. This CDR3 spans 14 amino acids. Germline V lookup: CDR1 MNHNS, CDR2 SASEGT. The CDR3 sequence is CASRTGNSNQPQHF. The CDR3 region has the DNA TGTGCCAGCAGGACAGGTAATAGCAATCAGCCCCAGCATTTT.

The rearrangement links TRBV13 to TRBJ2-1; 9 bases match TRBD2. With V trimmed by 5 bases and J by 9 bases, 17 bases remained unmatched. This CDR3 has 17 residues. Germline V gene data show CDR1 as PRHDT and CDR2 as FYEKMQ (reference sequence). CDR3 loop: CASSLTFWREGLGEQFF. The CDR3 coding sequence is TGTGCCAGCAGCCTCACTTTCTGGCGGGAGGGCCTTGGTGAGCAGTTCTTC.